The clone carrying this T cell receptor beta chain has just a few counts. The data derive from a study of CD8+ T cells in alopecia areata. RNA was extracted and reverse transcribed into cDNA as the sequencing template. Repertoires were generated with immunoSEQ multiplex PCR, while TCRdb's copy carries only in-frame clones and drops some. The table shows some 120,000 clones, with over 50% occurring only once. The trim removed 3 bases at V and 8 bases at J, leaving 3 bases unmatched. Germline V gene data show CDR1 as ENHRY and CDR2 as SYGVKD. This CDR3 is built from 13 residues. J is TRBJ1-2 and V is TRBV10-3, with 10 bases fitting TRBD1. The source material was CD4+ T cells sorted from blood, sampled at week 0. This clonotype was sampled from a human donor with alopecia areata. The chain's CDR3 is CAISEGQGGGYTF. Written as DNA, the CDR3 is TGTGCCATCAGTGAAGGACAGGGGGGCGGCTACACCTTC.